These 6 T cell receptor beta chains share one sample of origin, sequenced in a study of CD8+CD57+ T cells in acquired aplastic anemia. The TCR beta profiling, which covered VDJ combination and CDR3 sequence, was carried out using genomic DNA as the template. TCRdb used MiXCR to reprocess the reads, holding one entry per CDR3 protein. This table holds 150,000 to 200,000 distinct CDR3 sequences, approximately 48% found once. CD8+CD57+ cell expansion, shown by flow cytometry, had occurred in the patients selected for sequencing. Source material: sorted CD4+, CD8+, or CD8+CD57+ T cells (not recorded which) from PBMCs. These receptors were taken from a human donor with aplastic anemia.

The chain is built from TRBV24-1 and TRBJ1-4; D remains unclear. Trimming took off 7 bases at V and 0 bases at J, with 5 bases between the two ends. The CDR3 is 13 amino acids. The germline V gene encodes CDR1 KGHDR and CDR2 SFDVKD. CDR3 coding DNA: TGTGCCACCAGGGATGCAACTAATGAAAAACTGTTTTTT. This codes for CATRDATNEKLFF.

In its sample, this clonotype was seen many times. The J gene is TRBJ1-2, the V gene TRBV11-2; 8 bases fit TRBD1. There are 16 residues in the CDR3. V shed 7 bases, J shed 1 base, and the junction held 11 bases outside the gene matches. Germline values: CDR1 SGHAT, CDR2 FQNNGV. The CDR3: CASNPTGATVNYGYTF. The CDR3 region has the DNA TGTGCCAGCAACCCGACAGGGGCTACCGTTAACTATGGCTACACCTTC.

This clonotype appeared many times. The chain uses TRBV11-2 and TRBJ2-5; 12 nucleotides align to TRBD2. The J segment lost 5 bases and the V segment lost 3 bases, leaving 7 bases of the junction unmatched. CDR3 length: 16 residues. Germline V gene sequence: CDR1 SGHAT, CDR2 FQNNGV. CDR3 residues: CASSLRLAGGPETQYF. The DNA of the CDR3 is TGTGCCAGCAGCTTGCGCCTAGCGGGAGGGCCGGAGACCCAGTACTTC.

The genes are TRBV5-1 and TRBJ2-1; the D is unclear. Germline V gene lookup returns CDR1 SGHRS and CDR2 YFSETQ. The CDR3 is 8 residues long. V lost 10 bases and J lost 10, with 6 bases in between. The chain's CDR3 is CAHQEQFF. CDR3 sequence (DNA): TGCGCCCACCAGGAGCAGTTCTTC.

The rearrangement joins TRBV11-1 to TRBJ2-7; 14 positions agree with TRBD2. The CDR3 runs to 22 residues. V lost 0 bases, J lost 4 bases, and 20 bases stayed unmatched. The germline V gene has CDR1 SGHAT and CDR2 FQDESV (reference sequence). CDR3 sequence: CASSLAPPLRLAGGLQLYEQYF. For the CDR3, the DNA is TGTGCCAGCAGCTTAGCCCCTCCTCTCCGACTAGCGGGGGGGCTCCAGCTATACGAGCAGTACTTC.

The V gene is TRBV19, the J gene TRBJ1-1; D ambiguous. The CDR3 contains 13 residues. Trimming cost V 6 bases and J 1 base, with 9 bases left between them. CDR1 is LNHDA, CDR2 SQIVND, per germline (reference sequence). The DNA of the CDR3 is TGTGCCAGTAGACAGAGTCAGAACACTGAAGCTTTCTTT. Its translation is CASRQSQNTEAFF. Full variable domain (missing parts from reference TRBV19 and TRBJ1-1): DGGITQSPKYLFRKEGQNVTLSCEQNLNHDAMYWYRQDPGQGLRLIYYSQIVNDFQKGDIAEGYSVSREKKESFPLTVTSAQKNPTAFYLCASRQSQNTEAFFGQGTRLTVV.